The 21 T cell receptor beta chains below come from one sample, sequenced in a study of CD8+ T cells in alopecia areata. As the sequencing template, cDNA was produced by extracting RNA and reverse transcribing it. Libraries were prepared by immunoSEQ multiplex PCR; TCRdb keeps only in-frame clonotypes and omits some of them. Of about 140,000 clones listed, approximately 86% were seen once; the top ten hold over 10%. Treatment given: oral pan-JAK inhibitor, 5-10 mg twice daily. This material consisted of CD8+ T cells sorted from blood, taken at week 4, from a patient treated with tofacitinib. The receptors originated from a human donor with alopecia areata.

The chain is built from TRBV5-4 and TRBJ2-5; 8 bases align to TRBD2. The J call may be in error: the DNA end matches TRBJ2-7 better. Germline values: CDR1 SGHNT, CDR2 YYREEE (reference sequence). This CDR3 has 15 amino acids. The chain's CDR3 is CASSSDSGGNYEQYF. DNA of the CDR3: TGTGCCAGCAGCTCGGACTCGGGAGGGAACTACGAGCAGTACTTC.

This chain connects TRBV9 to TRBJ2-7, with TRBD2 as a possible D gene (5 bases). There are 14 residues in the CDR3. V was clipped by 0 bases and J by 2 bases, with 9 bases between them. Germline V gene sequence: CDR1 SGDLS, CDR2 YYNGEE. As DNA, the CDR3 is TGTGCCAGCAGCGTAGGTAGCGCTACCTACGAGCAGTACTTC. As protein: CASSVGSATYEQYF.

The chain employs TRBV10-1 and TRBJ2-1; possibly TRBD2 for D (6 bases). Looked up from germline, CDR1 is WNHNN and CDR2 is SYGVQD (reference sequence). The CDR3 extends over 13 amino acids. Trimming removed 4 bases at V and 7 bases at J, with 11 bases between. The CDR3 coding sequence is TGCGCCAGCAGTGCGGGAGTGGGGAATGAGCAGTTCTTC. It yields the protein CASSAGVGNEQFF.

The chain carries TRBV29-1 and TRBJ2-1; D might be TRBD2 (5 bases). This CDR3 region has 14 residues. The germline V gene has CDR1 SQVTM and CDR2 ANQGSEA. V lost 0 bases to trimming and J lost 6 bases, with 12 bases between them. The DNA for the CDR3 is TGCAGCGTTGAAGATCGGGGTTACCCCAATGAGCAGTTCTTC. This encodes CSVEDRGYPNEQFF.

The chain recombines TRBV9 with TRBJ2-5; D might be TRBD1 (5 bases). V was clipped by 3 bases and J by 1 base, with 10 bases between them. This CDR3 has 14 amino acids. Per germline, CDR1 SGDLS and CDR2 YYNGEE. The CDR3 region is CASSALGLQETQYF. The CDR3 nucleotides are TGTGCCAGCAGCGCCTTGGGGCTCCAAGAGACCCAGTACTTC.

The chain is built from TRBV13 and TRBJ2-7, with 7 bases matching TRBD2. The CDR3 is 15 amino acids. Looked up from germline, CDR1 is PRHDT and CDR2 is FYEKMQ (reference sequence). With V trimmed by 4 bases and J by 4 bases, 10 bases remained unmatched. The CDR3 reads CASSSRGRAGYEQYF. Here the CDR3 DNA reads TGTGCCAGCAGCTCCCGGGGGAGGGCAGGGTACGAGCAGTACTTC.

The rearrangement links TRBV4-1 to TRBJ1-5; D is undetermined. CDR1 MGHRA and CDR2 YSYEKL come from the germline V gene. The CDR3 covers 14 residues. Deletions cut 4 bases from V and 4 bases from J, with 11 bases between. CDR3: CASSLTGRNQPQHF. The CDR3 DNA sequence: TGCGCCAGCAGCCTGACCGGGAGGAATCAGCCCCAGCATTTT.

CDR3 in amino acids: CASSYEQGINSPLHF. Written as DNA, the CDR3 is TGTGCCAGCAGTTACGAACAGGGGATTAATTCACCCCTCCACTTT. This chain joins TRBV6-5 and TRBJ1-6; 7 nucleotides agree with TRBD1. V lost 2 bases to trimming and J lost 6 bases; unmatched junction nucleotides: 4. The CDR3 consists of 15 residues. CDR1 is MNHEY and CDR2 is SVGAGI in the germline V gene.

The CDR3 spells CSVVLAKSYEQYF. DNA for the CDR3: TGCAGCGTTGTCCTAGCGAAGTCCTACGAGCAGTACTTC. The chain carries TRBV29-1 and TRBJ2-5; D might be TRBD2 (6 bases). TRBJ2-7 explains the end of the DNA better; the J call may be wrong. CDR1 is SQVTM and CDR2 is ANQGSEA in the germline V gene. This CDR3 has 13 amino acids.

The V call is TRBV25-1, the J call TRBJ2-7, with D possibly being TRBD2 (5 bases). CDR3 length: 15 residues. In germline, CDR1 is MGHDK, CDR2 SYGVNS. V was clipped by 0 bases and J by 0 bases, with 9 bases between them. CDR3 sequence reads: CASSEYSGGSYEQYF. CDR3 in DNA: TGTGCCAGCAGTGAATATTCCGGAGGCTCCTACGAGCAGTACTTC.

The rearrangement uses TRBV27 and TRBJ2-4, with D uncertain. Trimming removed 4 bases at V and 6 bases at J, with 10 bases between. The CDR3 has 13 amino acids. CDR1 is MNHEY, CDR2 SMNVEV, per germline (reference sequence). The CDR3: CASSSHPRNIQYF. CDR3 nucleotide sequence: TGTGCCAGCAGTTCTCACCCCCGAAACATTCAGTACTTC.

This clone counts as medium-sized. The same CDR3 is also encoded by other DNA sequences in this sample. The CDR3 sequence is CASSFRQGSGNTIYF. In nucleotides, the CDR3 is TGTGCCAGCAGCTTTCGACAGGGCTCTGGAAACACCATATATTTT. The chain combines TRBV11-2 with TRBJ1-3; 7 positions match TRBD1. Germline V gene lookup returns CDR1 SGHAT and CDR2 FQNNGV. The CDR3 covers 15 residues. V dropped 3 bases and J dropped 0; count of bases not matched to a gene: 2.

The rearrangement uses TRBV7-9 and TRBJ2-7; 12 positions agree with TRBD1. V shed 6 bases, J shed 7 bases, and the junction held 13 bases outside the gene matches. The CDR3 is 16 residues long. Germline V gene sequence: CDR1 SEHNR, CDR2 FQNEAQ (reference sequence). The CDR3 protein is CASSPIPGQGAREQYF. CDR3 coding DNA: TGTGCCAGCAGTCCGATCCCGGGACAGGGGGCGCGGGAGCAGTACTTC.

This rearrangement joins TRBV5-4 to TRBJ2-1; the D is unclear. The CDR3 is 11 residues long. The V gene lost 2 bases and the J gene lost 8 bases, with 5 bases spanning the gap. Germline V gene sequence: CDR1 SGHNT, CDR2 YYREEE (reference sequence). This CDR3 reads CASSFSDEQFF. CDR3 sequence (DNA): TGTGCCAGCAGCTTTAGTGATGAGCAGTTCTTC.

This sequence joins TRBV27 and TRBJ2-5; D may be TRBD1 or TRBD2 (7 bases each). CDR3 size: 17 residues. Germline CDR1 reads MNHEY; CDR2 reads SMNVEV (reference sequence). Trimming took off 5 bases at V and 7 bases at J, with 26 bases between the two ends. The CDR3 here is CASSPFQTRTGLGTQYF. DNA for the CDR3: TGTGCCAGCAGTCCTTTCCAGACCCGGACAGGACTAGGGACCCAGTACTTC.

The V call is TRBV5-1, the J call TRBJ2-4, with D unresolved. Germline V gene lookup returns CDR1 SGHRS and CDR2 YFSETQ. CDR3 length: 13 residues. The V gene lost 3 bases and the J gene lost 9 bases, with 13 bases spanning the gap. The CDR3 sequence: CASSSAFLGIQYF. CDR3 in DNA: TGCGCCAGCAGCTCGGCCTTCTTGGGCATTCAGTACTTC.

CDR3 protein: CASSAAGSGNTIYF. In nucleotides, the CDR3 is TGTGCCAGCAGCGCCGCCGGCTCTGGAAACACCATATATTTT. The chain joins TRBV9 to TRBJ1-3; D gene unclear. V was trimmed by 3 bases and J by 0 bases, leaving 7 bases between them. This CDR3 is built from 14 residues. CDR1 is SGDLS, CDR2 YYNGEE, per germline.

The rearrangement joins TRBV29-1 to TRBJ2-1; 9 bases align to TRBD2. This CDR3 has 18 amino acids. With 6 bases clipped from V and 0 bases from J, the junction kept 15 bases outside the gene matches. Germline CDR1 SQVTM, CDR2 ANQGSEA. Here the CDR3 DNA reads TGCAGCGTAACTGGATCCTCTAGCGGGATAAGCTCCTACAATGAGCAGTTCTTC. Its translation is CSVTGSSSGISSYNEQFF.

The V and J genes are TRBV13 and TRBJ2-7; 10 bases are shared with TRBD1. V was clipped by 5 bases and J by 4 bases; unmatched bases: 2. In germline, CDR1 is PRHDT, CDR2 FYEKMQ (reference sequence). CDR3 length: 13 amino acids. The DNA for the CDR3 is TGTGCCAGCAGCCCGGGACAGGGGTACGAGCAGTACTTC. This encodes CASSPGQGYEQYF. Complete variable domain (other parts from reference TRBV13 and TRBJ2-7): AAGVIQSPRHLIKEKRETATLKCYPIPRHDTVYWYQQGPGQDPQFLISFYEKMQSDKGSIPDRFSAQQFSDYHSELNMSSLELGDSALYFCASSPGQGYEQYFGPGTRLTVT.

The rearrangement links TRBV5-4 to TRBJ2-7, with TRBD1 as a possible D gene (7 bases). V gave up 4 bases and J gave up 3 bases, with 14 bases separating them. CDR1 is SGHNT, CDR2 YYREEE, per germline (reference sequence). This CDR3 has 14 amino acids. Written as DNA, the CDR3 is TGTGCCAGCAGCCCGGGGGACAGCCGCTACGAGCAGTACTTC. It specifies CASSPGDSRYEQYF.

V and J are TRBV29-1 and TRBJ2-1, with 7 bases lining up with TRBD1. The trim removed 7 bases at V and 0 bases at J, leaving 6 bases unmatched. The germline gives CDR1 SQVTM, CDR2 ANQGSEA. The CDR3 is 14 residues long. CDR3 DNA: TGCAGCGCTGAGGGGGCCTCCTCCTACAATGAGCAGTTCTTC. It translates to CSAEGASSYNEQFF.